A selection of T cell receptor beta chains follows, all from one sample in a study of cytomegalovirus exposure and HLA in healthy donors. Data came from immunoSEQ multiplex PCR; TCRdb stores just in-frame clones and leaves some out. Of about 150,000 clones detected, about 82% appear once; the ten largest clones hold roughly 4%. Sequencing input: PBMCs. These receptors were obtained from a woman in her thirties or forties in good health and CMV-seropositive. CDR3s include the opening cysteine and the closing phenylalanine or tryptophan. D genes are given only for firm matches. Not all rows give a size; the values are once, few, many and, for expanded clones, a class.

j_gene,abundance,d_gene,v_gene,CDR3nt,CDR3aa
TRBJ2-2,NA,TRBD2,TRBV4-2,TGTGCCAGCAGCGAGGTTGGGCTAGCGGAGGCCGGGGAGCTGTTTTTT,CASSEVGLAEAGELFF
TRBJ1-1,NA,TRBD1,TRBV4-2,TGTGCCAGCAGCCTTTTCAGGACAGGGTCGGAAACTTTCTTT,CASSLFRTGSETFF
TRBJ1-1,NA,TRBD1,TRBV7-3,TGTGCCAGCAGCGCCGGGACAGGGTTCACTGAAGCTTTCTTT,CASSAGTGFTEAFF
TRBJ2-5,NA,TRBD2,TRBV7-7,TGTGCTAGCAGCTTAGGCTTCCAGGGAGTTACGGGACTAGTTGTTGAGACCCAGTACTTC,CASSLGFQGVTGLVVETQYF
TRBJ2-1,NA,TRBD1,TRBV4-3,TGCGCCAGCAGCCAAGCCTACAGGGGCTCCTACAATGAGCAGTTCTTC,CASSQAYRGSYNEQFF
TRBJ2-1,NA,NA,TRBV10-3,TGTGCCACGTGGGGGGATAATGAGCAGTTCTTC,CATWGDNEQFF
TRBJ1-1,few,NA,TRBV7-9,TGTGCCAGCTCAAGAGGTTCCGGGATTCTTGAGGCTTTCTTT,CASSRGSGILEAFF
TRBJ2-7,NA,NA,TRBV6-5,TGTGCCAGCACCAACACAGTCTACGAGCAGTACTTC,CASTNTVYEQYF
TRBJ1-1,NA,NA,TRBV28,TGTGCCAGCAGCTCACTCACCTGGACAGATGAAGCTTTCTTT,CASSSLTWTDEAFF
TRBJ1-6,NA,NA,TRBV28,TGTGCCAGCAGTTTAGACATGAATTCACCCCTCCACTTT,CASSLDMNSPLHF
TRBJ1-1,NA,NA,TRBV19,TGTGCCAGCTCACGGGAAGGGGGCACTGAAGCTTTCTTT,CASSREGGTEAFF
TRBJ2-3,NA,NA,TRBV5-1,TGCGCCAGCCGGGAGGGGGCCTCCCCAGGCACAGATACGCAGTATTTT,CASREGASPGTDTQYF
TRBJ2-1,NA,TRBD2,TRBV19,TGTGCCAGTAGTACCTTTAGCGGGAGCTACAATGAGCAGTTCTTC,CASSTFSGSYNEQFF
TRBJ1-4,NA,NA,TRBV7-2,TGTGCCAGCAGCCCGGACAGTTCAACTAATGAAAAACTGTTTTTT,CASSPDSSTNEKLFF
TRBJ1-4,NA,NA,TRBV7-8,TGTGCCAGCAGCTTAACGGCTAAGGAGGGAAAACTGTTTTTT,CASSLTAKEGKLFF
TRBJ2-7,NA,TRBD1,TRBV11-1,TGTGCCAGCAGCTTTGAGGGGGCTGTCTACGAGCAGTACTTC,CASSFEGAVYEQYF
TRBJ2-7,NA,NA,TRBV14,TGTGCCAGCAGCCTCTCTAACTACGAGCAGTACTTC,CASSLSNYEQYF
TRBJ2-1,once,TRBD2,TRBV18,TGTGCCAGCTCACCAAACGGGGGGGCCTACAATGAGCAGTTCTTC,CASSPNGGAYNEQFF
TRBJ1-2,NA,NA,TRBV9,TGTGCCAGCAGCGACCTCTATGGCAGGGAGGTCGATGGCTACACCTTC,CASSDLYGREVDGYTF
TRBJ2-1,NA,TRBD2,TRBV9,TGTGCCAGCAGCGCCTCTTCCGGGAGGGGCAAGTTGGATGAGCAGTTCTTC,CASSASSGRGKLDEQFF
TRBJ2-6,NA,TRBD1,TRBV29-1,TGCAGCGCTGCCGGGACAGGGGGCTCCTCTGGGGCCAACGTCCTGACTTTC,CSAAGTGGSSGANVLTF
TRBJ1-2,NA,NA,TRBV5-1,TGCGCCAGCAGCTTGGAAGCGGGGGGCGCGGGTTATGGCTACACCTTC,CASSLEAGGAGYGYTF
TRBJ2-3,NA,NA,TRBV7-2,TGTGCCAGCAGCCCTACTGATCACACAGATACGCAGTATTTT,CASSPTDHTDTQYF
TRBJ1-6,NA,TRBD1,TRBV6-4,TGTGCCAGCAGTGATACCGGGACAGTTAATTCCCCCCTCCACTTT,CASSDTGTVNSPLHF
TRBJ1-6,NA,NA,TRBV9,TGTGCCAGCAGCGTAGAGGAACAGGGTATCTCACCCCTCCACTTT,CASSVEEQGISPLHF
TRBJ1-2,NA,NA,TRBV5-6,TGTGCCAGCAGCTTGGTGGCAGACTATGGCTACACCTTC,CASSLVADYGYTF
TRBJ1-2,NA,TRBD1,TRBV2,TGTGCCAGCAGCGAACAGGGGGGCAACTATGGCTACACCTTC,CASSEQGGNYGYTF
TRBJ2-3,NA,NA,TRBV4-3,TGCGCCAGCAGCCAAGATTTCTCAGATACGCAGTATTTT,CASSQDFSDTQYF
TRBJ2-5,NA,NA,TRBV9,TGTGCCAGCAGCTCCGCCGCGGGACGACAAGAGACCCAGTACTTC,CASSSAAGRQETQYF
TRBJ2-7,NA,NA,TRBV5-7,TGTGCCAGCAGCCCCCAGGGTGGATACGAGCAGTACTTC,CASSPQGGYEQYF
TRBJ2-7,few,NA,TRBV7-2,TGTGCCAGCAGCTTAAGTCGGGGATGGTCCTACGAGCAGTACTTC,CASSLSRGWSYEQYF
TRBJ1-3,NA,TRBD1,TRBV18,TGTGCCAGCTCACCACAGACAGGGGGAAACACCATATATTTT,CASSPQTGGNTIYF
TRBJ2-7,NA,NA,TRBV18,TGTGCCAGCTCACCTCAATCCTACGAGCAGTACTTC,CASSPQSYEQYF
TRBJ1-3,once,TRBD1,TRBV28,TGTGCCAGCGGAACAGGGGGCAGTAGTGGAAACACCATATATTTT,CASGTGGSSGNTIYF
TRBJ2-5,NA,TRBD2,TRBV5-8,TGTGCCAGCAGCTTGAATGGGCGGGGGGTCCAAGAGACCCAGTACTTC,CASSLNGRGVQETQYF